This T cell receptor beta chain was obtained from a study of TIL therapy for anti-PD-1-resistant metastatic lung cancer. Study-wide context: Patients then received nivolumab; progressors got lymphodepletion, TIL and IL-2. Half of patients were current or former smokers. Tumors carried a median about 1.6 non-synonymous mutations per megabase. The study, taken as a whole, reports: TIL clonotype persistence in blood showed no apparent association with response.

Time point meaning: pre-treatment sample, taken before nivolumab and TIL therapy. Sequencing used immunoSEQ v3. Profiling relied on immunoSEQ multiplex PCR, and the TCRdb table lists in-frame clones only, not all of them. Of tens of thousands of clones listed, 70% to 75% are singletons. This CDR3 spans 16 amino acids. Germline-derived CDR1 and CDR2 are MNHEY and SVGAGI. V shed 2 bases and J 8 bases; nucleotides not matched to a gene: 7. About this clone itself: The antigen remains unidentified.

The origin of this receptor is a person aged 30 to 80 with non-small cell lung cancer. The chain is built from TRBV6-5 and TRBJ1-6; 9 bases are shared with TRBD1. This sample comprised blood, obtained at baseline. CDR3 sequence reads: CASSYPGTGRDSPLHF. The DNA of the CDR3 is TGTGCCAGCAGTTACCCGGGGACAGGGAGGGATTCACCCCTCCACTTT.